Listed below are T cell receptor beta chains from one sample, sequenced in a study of shared clonotypes between healthy human individuals. The repertoire was sequenced with immunoSEQ multiplex PCR; TCRdb's copy has only in-frame clones and lacks some. This table has about 980,000 clones, about 80% appearing once. What was sequenced was memory CD4+ T cells sorted from blood. Receptor source: a man between 18 and 35 years old in good health. Each CDR3 is given with its conserved first and last residue. D genes are given only for firm matches. A clone size is listed for some rows: how often the clone was seen (once, few, many), or a class if it is expanded.

j_call	d_call	clone_size	v_call	cdr3_aa	cdr3_nt
TRBJ2-3	-	-	TRBV7-9	CASSSVGGTQYF	TGTGCCAGCAGTTCGGTGGGCGGTACGCAGTATTTT
TRBJ2-6	-	once	TRBV7-2	CASSSLSGANVLTF	TGTGCCAGCAGCTCCCTCTCTGGGGCCAACGTCCTGACTTTC
TRBJ2-7	TRBD1	-	TRBV18	CASSPGRDRFYEQYF	TGTGCCAGCTCCCCCGGTCGGGACAGGTTCTACGAGCAGTACTTC
TRBJ1-5	-	-	TRBV28	CASSRGPPNQPQHF	TGTGCCAGCAGTCGAGGACCGCCCAATCAGCCCCAGCATTTT
TRBJ1-4	-	-	TRBV5-1	CASSLVSGANEKLFF	TGCGCCAGCAGCTTGGTGTCAGGGGCGAATGAAAAACTGTTTTTT
TRBJ2-3	-	-	TRBV11-2	CASSLEITSTDTQYF	TGTGCCAGCAGCTTAGAGATTACTAGCACAGATACGCAGTATTTT
TRBJ1-6	-	-	TRBV6-1	CASYQGAGSPLHF	TGTGCCAGCTACCAAGGGGCCGGTTCACCCCTCCACTTT
TRBJ2-7	-	-	TRBV6-1	CASSSGVQTYEQYF	TGTGCCAGCTCGAGTGGGGTACAGACCTACGAGCAGTACTTC
TRBJ2-1	-	-	TRBV29-1	CSASGHLPLYNEQFF	TGCAGCGCTTCTGGACACTTACCATTATACAATGAGCAGTTCTTC
TRBJ1-3	-	-	TRBV2	CASRNTGSSGNTIYF	TGTGCCAGCAGAAATACAGGGAGCTCTGGAAACACCATATATTTT
TRBJ2-2	-	-	TRBV21-1	CASSWLAGHLNTGELFF	TGTGCCAGCAGCTGGCTAGCGGGACACCTTAACACCGGGGAGCTGTTTTTT
TRBJ2-1	-	-	TRBV2	CASTGGISSYNEQFF	TGTGCCAGCACAGGCGGGATAAGCTCCTACAATGAGCAGTTCTTC
TRBJ2-3	-	few	TRBV6-1	CASSEVGPTQYF	TGTGCCAGCAGTGAAGTGGGCCCAACGCAGTATTTT
TRBJ2-3	-	few	TRBV5-1	CASREQPSADTQYF	TGCGCCAGCAGAGAGCAACCTTCGGCAGATACGCAGTATTTT
TRBJ2-1	-	few	TRBV7-3	CASSLSQDNEQFF	TGTGCCAGCAGCTTATCTCAGGACAATGAGCAGTTCTTC
TRBJ2-7	-	-	TRBV6-6	CASSYSMLPSYEQYF	TGTGCCAGCAGTTACTCGATGCTCCCCTCCTACGAGCAGTACTTC
TRBJ2-1	-	-	TRBV7-2	CASSLVTSVDEQFF	TGTGCCAGCAGCTTAGTAACCAGTGTAGATGAGCAGTTCTTC
TRBJ2-5	-	-	TRBV5-1	CASSLGWTGQETQYF	TGCGCCAGCAGCTTGGGCTGGACGGGGCAAGAGACCCAGTACTTC
TRBJ1-6	TRBD1	-	TRBV5-1	CASSLGQGKSSPLHF	TGCGCCAGCAGCTTGGGACAGGGAAAGTCTTCACCCCTCCACTTT
TRBJ2-1	TRBD2	-	TRBV2	CASSLYLTSPDYKQFF	TGTGCCAGCAGTCTGTACTTGACTAGCCCCGATTATAAGCAGTTCTTC
TRBJ2-5	TRBD2	-	TRBV2	CASSPILAVQETQYF	TGTGCCAGCAGTCCCATACTAGCGGTCCAAGAGACCCAGTACTTC
TRBJ1-2	TRBD1	-	TRBV7-8	CASSLLTGDYGYTF	TGTGCCAGCAGCCTATTGACAGGGGACTATGGCTACACCTTC
TRBJ1-1	-	-	TRBV6-1	CASTLGGGWRTEAFF	TGTGCCAGCACCCTAGGGGGGGGATGGAGGACTGAAGCTTTCTTT
TRBJ1-3	-	-	TRBV15	CATSRDYSSRGSGNTIYF	TGTGCCACCAGCAGAGATTATTCAAGCCGAGGCTCTGGAAACACCATATATTTT
TRBJ1-2	-	-	TRBV5-5	CASSSGPTGYGYTF	TGTGCCAGCAGCTCCGGACCCACCGGCTATGGCTACACCTTC
TRBJ1-5	-	-	TRBV6-1	CASSEGWPQHF	TGTGCCAGCAGTGAGGGTTGGCCCCAGCATTTT